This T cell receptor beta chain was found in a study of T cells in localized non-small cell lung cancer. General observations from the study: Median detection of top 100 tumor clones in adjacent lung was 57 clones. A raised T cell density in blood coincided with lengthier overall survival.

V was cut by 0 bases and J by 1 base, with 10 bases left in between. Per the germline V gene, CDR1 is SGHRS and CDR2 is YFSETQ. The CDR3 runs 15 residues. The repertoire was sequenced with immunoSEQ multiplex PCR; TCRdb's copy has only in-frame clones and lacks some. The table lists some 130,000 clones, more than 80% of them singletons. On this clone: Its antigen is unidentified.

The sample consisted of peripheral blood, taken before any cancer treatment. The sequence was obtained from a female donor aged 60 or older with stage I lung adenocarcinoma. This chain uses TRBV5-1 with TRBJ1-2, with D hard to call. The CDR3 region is CASSLGDSINYGYTF. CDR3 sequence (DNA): TGCGCCAGCAGCTTGGGGGATTCAATTAACTATGGCTACACCTTC.